The T cell receptor beta chain described here comes from a study of CD8 T cells in Susac syndrome. Trimming took off 2 bases at V and 8 bases at J, with 6 bases between the two ends. The CDR3 spans 11 residues. The germline gives CDR1 LNHDA, CDR2 SQIVND (reference sequence). Random hexamers were used to reverse transcribe roughly 0.45 to 1 ug of RNA. Amplification of TCR beta CDR3 was carried out by immunoSEQ multiplex PCR, which covered 54 Vbeta and 13 Jbeta segments. One entry per CDR3 protein, called by TCRdb with MiXCR from the immunoSEQ multiplex PCR reads. The data contain around 300,000 distinct CDR3 sequences, around nine tenths of them singletons.

The sequence was collected from a human donor with multiple sclerosis. The chain is built from TRBV19 and TRBJ1-1; D is perhaps TRBD1 (5 bases). The sample consisted of CD8+ T cells from PBMCs. The CDR3 reads CASSIRQEAFF. The CDR3 nucleotides read TGTGCCAGTAGTATAAGACAGGAAGCTTTCTTT.